These 30 T cell receptor beta chains were sequenced from one sample in a study of cytomegalovirus exposure and HLA in healthy donors. PCR was performed using 60 Vbeta and 13 Jbeta primers. Clones were sequenced by immunoSEQ multiplex PCR, and TCRdb holds only the in-frame ones, with some missing. The sample contains about 62,000 clones, roughly 78% of which appear only once. The sequenced sample was PBMCs. All receptors derive from a man aged 35 to 55 in good health and CMV-seronegative.

This clone was observed a handful of times. The chain is built from TRBV5-5 and TRBJ1-2; 7 bases are shared with TRBD1. Germline trimming cut 7 bases from V and 2 bases from J; bases unmatched to any gene: 8. The CDR3 contains 14 residues. The germline CDR1 and CDR2 sequences are SGHKS and YYEKEE (reference sequence). The CDR3 is CASGDKGANYGYTF. As DNA, the CDR3 is TGTGCCAGCGGAGACAAGGGGGCCAACTATGGCTACACCTTC.

In this sample, this clone turned up a few times. The chain links TRBV6-1 to TRBJ1-2; D is perhaps TRBD1 (6 bases). This CDR3 region has 14 residues. Germline CDR1 and CDR2: MNHNS and SASEGT. Deletions cut 5 bases from V and 7 bases from J, with 17 bases between. The CDR3 sequence is CASSSWGGQGGYTF. The CDR3 DNA sequence: TGTGCCAGCAGTAGTTGGGGGGGGCAGGGTGGCTACACCTTC.

CDR3 region: CASAGTRVNEQFF. CDR3 coding DNA: TGTGCCAGTGCCGGGACTAGGGTCAATGAGCAGTTCTTC. The J gene is TRBJ2-1, the V gene TRBV6-1; the match to TRBD2 covers 8 bases. Unmatched junction bases numbered 7, after V lost 9 bases and J lost 6 bases. The CDR3 contains 13 residues. The V gene's germline CDR1 is MNHNS and CDR2 SASEGT.

The rearrangement uses TRBV21-1 and TRBJ2-3; the DNA was not compared with TRBD1, the D call given in the table. TRBV21-1 constitutes a pseudogene. The CDR3 length is 18 residues. CDR3 in DNA: TGTGCCAGCAGCAAAGGGGGCCAGTGGGGTCGTCGCGCAGATACGCAGTATTTT. The encoded protein is CASSKGGQWGRRADTQYF.

The chain joins TRBV7-2 to TRBJ2-2, with TRBD2 identical over 11 bases. Per germline, CDR1 SGHTA and CDR2 FQGNSA. V dropped 3 bases and J dropped 9; count of bases not matched to a gene: 6. The CDR3 sequence is 15 residues long. CDR3 amino acids: CASSLTSGTGRELFF. CDR3 DNA sequence: TGTGCCAGCAGCTTGACTAGCGGGACGGGCAGGGAGCTGTTTTTT.

This chain links TRBV12-5 with TRBJ1-1, with 9 nucleotides matching TRBD1. With V trimmed by 5 bases and J by 6 bases, 10 bases remained unmatched. This CDR3 has 15 residues. Germline CDR1 LGHNT, CDR2 FRNRAP. The CDR3 reads CASGPGQGSRSEAFF. CDR3 DNA: TGTGCTAGTGGTCCGGGACAGGGTTCAAGGTCTGAAGCTTTCTTT.

V gene TRBV7-9 combines with J gene TRBJ2-6, with a weak D call TRBD1 (5 bases). V was shortened by 5 bases and J by 0 bases, with 20 bases between the two germline ends. The CDR3 runs 19 residues. The V gene's germline CDR1 is SEHNR and CDR2 FQNEAQ (reference sequence). CDR3 bases: TGTGCCAGCAGCCCGTTCAGAGGCAGGGAAAGCTCTGGGGCCAACGTCCTGACTTTC. This sequence encodes CASSPFRGRESSGANVLTF.

The V and J genes are TRBV7-6 and TRBJ1-1, with unresolved D. There are 15 residues in the CDR3. V was shortened by 0 bases and J by 0 bases, with 8 bases between the two germline ends. Germline CDR1 reads SGHVS; CDR2 reads FNYEAQ. This CDR3 reads CASSLAPGLNTEAFF. For the CDR3, the DNA is TGTGCCAGCAGCTTAGCGCCAGGCTTGAACACTGAAGCTTTCTTT.

This clone is a singleton in its sample. The chain is built from TRBV12-1 and TRBJ2-7; whether TRBD2, the table's D call, matches the DNA was not checked. TRBV12-1 constitutes a pseudogene. The CDR3 totals 16 residues. The DNA of the CDR3 is TGTGCCAGCAGCCCCAACAAGGCAGGAGGTGTTTTGGAGCAGTACTTC. It specifies CASSPNKAGGVLEQYF.

A single count supports this clone. This chain joins TRBV2 and TRBJ2-3; 10 positions agree with TRBD1. Germline CDR1 SNHLY, CDR2 FYNNEI. This CDR3 spans 16 amino acids. V shed 1 base and J 1 base; nucleotides not matched to a gene: 2. The CDR3: CASSEEGTGGTDTQYF. The CDR3 DNA is TGTGCCAGCAGTGAAGAGGGGACAGGGGGCACAGATACGCAGTATTTT. The complete variable domain, with remaining parts taken from reference TRBV2 and TRBJ2-3, reads EPEVTQTPSHQVTQMGQEVILRCVPISNHLYFYWYRQILGQKVEFLVSFYNNEISEKSEIFDDQFSVERPDGSNFTLKIRSTKLEDSAMYFCASSEEGTGGTDTQYFGPGTRLTVL.

The chain carries TRBV12-5 and TRBJ2-5; D might be TRBD1 (6 bases). CDR1 LGHNT and CDR2 FRNRAP come from the germline V gene. This CDR3 has 12 residues. Trimming took off 3 bases at V and 5 bases at J, with 7 bases between the two ends. For the CDR3, the DNA is TGTGCTAGTGGTTTCCAGGGGGAGACCCAGTACTTC. Translation gives CASGFQGETQYF.

The chain carries TRBV9 and TRBJ1-2, with a tentative D call TRBD1 (6 bases). V lost 1 base and J 4 bases, leaving 11 bases between the germline ends. Germline V gives CDR1 SGDLS, CDR2 YYNGEE. This CDR3 contains 14 residues. DNA for the CDR3: TGTGCCAGCAGCGTACGGGACACTTCCTATGGCTACACCTTC. This encodes CASSVRDTSYGYTF. The full variable domain, completed using reference TRBV9 and TRBJ1-2, is DSGVTQTPKHLITATGQRVTLRCSPRSGDLSVYWYQQSLDQGLQFLIQYYNGEERAKGNILERFSAQQFPDLHSELNLSSLELGDSALYFCASSVRDTSYGYTFGSGTRLTVV.

The gene calls are TRBV19 and TRBJ2-2; TRBD2 might be the D (5 bases). The CDR3 loop spans 13 amino acids. Germline V gives CDR1 LNHDA, CDR2 SQIVND (reference sequence). The ends were cut back, 5 bases at V and 7 bases at J, with 11 bases in the middle. CDR3 DNA sequence: TGTGCCAGTAGTCCGACGGGAAGCGGGGAGCTGTTTTTT. Translating gives CASSPTGSGELFF.

This clone appeared a single time. The V call is TRBV11-2, the J call TRBJ2-5; a possible D gene is TRBD2 (6 bases). This CDR3 has 15 residues. Deletions cut 6 bases from V and 5 bases from J, with 19 bases between. Germline loops: CDR1 SGHAT, CDR2 FQNNGV. CDR3 sequence: CASRQPGLTGETQYF. The DNA for the CDR3 is TGTGCCAGCAGACAACCGGGACTCACTGGGGAGACCCAGTACTTC.

This chain links TRBV19 with TRBJ2-7, with 9 positions matching TRBD2. The germline V gene has CDR1 LNHDA and CDR2 SQIVND (reference sequence). The CDR3 covers 15 residues. V lost 4 bases to trimming and J lost 6 bases; unmatched junction nucleotides: 10. The CDR3 bases are TGTGCCAGTAGTACGGCTAGCGGGACCCCCCTCGAGCAGTACTTC. Translation gives CASSTASGTPLEQYF.

The V call is TRBV19, the J call TRBJ1-5, with 7 positions matching TRBD1. Losses at the gene ends were 7 bases for V and 6 bases for J; bases not matched to a gene: 15. This CDR3 has 16 amino acids. Germline V gives CDR1 LNHDA, CDR2 SQIVND (reference sequence). DNA for the CDR3: TGTGCCAGTAAAACGCCCGGGGGACAGCTTGGTCAGCCCCAGCATTTT. This codes for CASKTPGGQLGQPQHF. The variable domain in full, completed from reference TRBV19 and TRBJ1-5, reads DGGITQSPKYLFRKEGQNVTLSCEQNLNHDAMYWYRQDPGQGLRLIYYSQIVNDFQKGDIAEGYSVSREKKESFPLTVTSAQKNPTAFYLCASKTPGGQLGQPQHFGDGTRLSIL.

This sequence joins TRBV19 and TRBJ2-5, with a weak D call TRBD1 (6 bases). Germline-derived CDR1 and CDR2 are LNHDA and SQIVND (reference sequence). Between the trimmed V and J ends, which lost 3 bases and 2 bases, there was a span of 10 bases. CDR3 length: 14 residues. CDR3 protein: CASSMGDKQETQYF. As DNA, the CDR3 is TGTGCCAGTAGTATGGGGGACAAACAAGAGACCCAGTACTTC.

The gene calls are TRBV28 and TRBJ2-2; TRBD2 matches 8 bases. CDR1 is MDHEN, CDR2 SYDVKM, per germline. The CDR3 runs 17 residues. J gave up 0 bases and V 6 bases, and 9 bases lay outside the gene matches. CDR3 sequence: CASSPYSGLANTGELFF. The CDR3 coding sequence is TGTGCCAGCAGCCCATATTCGGGACTAGCGAACACCGGGGAGCTGTTTTTT.

This rearrangement joins TRBV4-2 to TRBJ1-3; D is undetermined. Germline assignment: CDR1 LGHNA and CDR2 YNFKEQ. The CDR3 is 15 amino acids. V shed 0 bases and J shed 0 bases, with 6 bases lying between them. The CDR3 DNA sequence: TGTGCCAGCAGCCAAGATGACTTCTCTGGAAACACCATATATTTT. Translating gives CASSQDDFSGNTIYF.

The V and J genes are TRBV7-9 and TRBJ2-1, with TRBD1 identical over 9 bases. There are 15 residues in the CDR3. The V segment lost 5 bases and the J segment 6 bases; nucleotides outside the gene matches: 8. In germline, CDR1 is SEHNR, CDR2 FQNEAQ (reference sequence). DNA of the CDR3: TGTGCCAGCAGCGCACCGGGACAGGGTATCAATGAGCAGTTCTTC. As protein: CASSAPGQGINEQFF.

CDR3 DNA sequence: TGTGCCAGTAGTGCCGGGACTAGCGTTTACGAGCAGTACTTC. This translates into CASSAGTSVYEQYF. The genes are TRBV19 and TRBJ2-7; 10 bases agree with TRBD2. J lost 4 bases, V lost 5 bases, and 5 bases had no gene match. This CDR3 has 14 residues. The germline CDR1 and CDR2 sequences are LNHDA and SQIVND (reference sequence).

The chain employs TRBV7-6 and TRBJ1-1; no clear D. Per the germline V gene, CDR1 is SGHVS and CDR2 is FNYEAQ. V shed 1 base and J shed 6 bases, with 9 bases lying between them. CDR3 size: 13 residues. The chain's CDR3 is CASSLGNIAEAFF. CDR3 DNA sequence: TGTGCCAGCAGCTTAGGAAACATCGCTGAAGCTTTCTTT.

V gene TRBV5-1 combines with J gene TRBJ1-5; 8 nucleotides align to TRBD1. CDR1 is SGHRS and CDR2 is YFSETQ in the germline V gene. This CDR3 spans 15 amino acids. J lost 6 bases, V lost 0 bases, and 5 bases had no gene match. The CDR3 nucleotides read TGCGCCAGCAGCTTGGCAGGGGGCGGCGGTCAGCCCCAGCATTTT. Encoded protein: CASSLAGGGGQPQHF.

The genes are TRBV5-4 and TRBJ2-1; possible D gene TRBD2, 6 bases. CDR3 length: 17 amino acids. Trimming removed 1 base at V and 0 bases at J, with 14 bases between. CDR1 and CDR2 from the germline V gene are SGHNT and YYREEE (reference sequence). CDR3 loop: CASSLRIRTISYNEQFF. The CDR3 bases are TGTGCCAGCAGCTTGCGAATTCGGACTATCTCCTACAATGAGCAGTTCTTC.

This clone showed up just a few times. V and J are TRBV6-5 and TRBJ1-2; D is unclear. V was shortened by 4 bases and J by 2 bases, with 11 bases between the two germline ends. The CDR3 totals 14 residues. Germline CDR1 and CDR2: MNHEY and SVGAGI. Here the CDR3 DNA reads TGTGCCAGCAGTTCGGCGGGGAACAACTATGGCTACACCTTC. As protein: CASSSAGNNYGYTF.

There are a few counts of this clone. The V call is TRBV19, the J call TRBJ1-1, with 7 nucleotides matching TRBD1. This CDR3 has 15 amino acids. Germline V CDR1 and CDR2: LNHDA, SQIVND (reference sequence). V gave up 5 bases and J gave up 1 base; unmatched junction bases: 7. The CDR3 reads CASSPWDSGNTEAFF. The CDR3 nucleotides read TGTGCCAGTAGTCCCTGGGACAGCGGGAACACTGAAGCTTTCTTT.

The J gene is TRBJ1-6, the V gene TRBV2, with D maybe TRBD1 (5 bases). V was trimmed by 2 bases and J by 6 bases, leaving 17 bases between them. The CDR3 extends over 17 amino acids. Germline V gives CDR1 SNHLY, CDR2 FYNNEI. This CDR3 reads CASSERGQGGSNSPLHF. As DNA, the CDR3 is TGTGCCAGCAGTGAAAGGGGTCAGGGCGGAAGTAATTCACCCCTCCACTTT.

The chain employs TRBV27 and TRBJ2-1; 9 bases align to TRBD2. Germline values: CDR1 MNHEY, CDR2 SMNVEV (reference sequence). V lost 3 bases, J lost 0 bases, and 3 bases stayed unmatched. The CDR3 consists of 16 residues. The CDR3 coding sequence is TGTGCCAGCAGTTTCAGTAGCGGGAGCTCCTACAATGAGCAGTTCTTC. Translated: CASSFSSGSSYNEQFF.

In its sample, this clone was seen many times. This CDR3 reads CAISEPQREKQFF. DNA of the CDR3: TGTGCCATCAGTGAGCCCCAGCGGGAGAAGCAGTTCTTC. V gene TRBV10-3 combines with J gene TRBJ2-1; the match to TRBD2 covers 8 bases. Per the germline V gene, CDR1 is ENHRY and CDR2 is SYGVKD. The CDR3 is 13 residues long. Unmatched junction bases numbered 5, after V lost 2 bases and J lost 11 bases.

The chain couples TRBV2 to TRBJ2-7; D is possibly TRBD2 (6 bases). Germline V gene lookup returns CDR1 SNHLY and CDR2 FYNNEI. V was clipped by 7 bases and J by 6 bases, with 10 bases between them. The CDR3 totals 11 residues. In DNA, the CDR3 is TGTGCCAGCATGGTGGGGGGCGAGCAGTACTTC. This codes for CASMVGGEQYF.